These T cell receptor beta chains were read from a single sample in a study of T cells in Graves' hyperthyroidism and ophthalmopathy. TCRdb used MiXCR to reprocess the multiplex PCR reads, holding one entry per CDR3 protein. Here the sample spans over 350,000 distinct CDR3 sequences, roughly an eighth being singletons. Sequenced input: blood. The receptors come from a man aged 50 to 59 with Graves' ophthalmopathy. Both conserved end residues are part of each CDR3. Fields, in order: V gene, J gene, CDR3 protein.

>TRBV3-1|TRBJ2-1
CASSQQAGGYEQFF
>TRBV28|TRBJ2-7
CASSGQGVKDEQYF
>TRBV7-9|TRBJ2-7
CASSLDHNLVIAAPYEQYF
>TRBV7-9|TRBJ2-7
CASSMSTGNYEQYF
>TRBV20-1|TRBJ2-3
CSARPRTSENEKQYF
>TRBV20-1|TRBJ2-7
CSAQARGEGLREQYF
>TRBV19|TRBJ1-3
CASSTDRGNTIYF
>TRBV11-1|TRBJ2-7
CASSFAPYEQYF
>TRBV7-9|TRBJ2-1
CASSLSTNEQFF
>TRBV29-1|TRBJ1-3
CSVRQSSGNTIYF
>TRBV12-3/TRBV12-4|TRBJ2-1
CASGQGARGSNEQFF
>TRBV30|TRBJ2-4
CAWSTHSGRASDAKNIQYF
>TRBV20-1|TRBJ2-3
CSVRDLAGSLDTQYF
>TRBV9|TRBJ1-1
CASSIYDRSGEAFF
>TRBV6-2/TRBV6-3|TRBJ2-5
CASTPNGPGRVKGETQYF
>TRBV19|TRBJ1-1
CASRTGTLNTEAFF
>TRBV29-1|TRBJ2-3
CSVLTGSDTQYF
>TRBV19|TRBJ2-4
CASRGGAKNIQYF
>TRBV9|TRBJ2-4
CASSNSPTGTGGANIQYF
>TRBV20-1|TRBJ2-5
CSPRLAVIQETQYF
>TRBV3-1|TRBJ2-7
CASSQEPPSSYEQYF
>TRBV6-1|TRBJ2-7
CASRMGLVAQYF
>TRBV7-8|TRBJ1-2
CASSLDLYFGPKDDGYTF
>TRBV27|TRBJ1-6
CASTWTALNSPLHF
>TRBV5-6|TRBJ2-6
CASSSVAGGGSGANVLTF
>TRBV5-1|TRBJ2-1
CASSFQTGGHNEQFF
>TRBV5-1|TRBJ2-5
CASSPDRAGPHETQYF
>TRBV7-2|TRBJ2-2
CASSLVPGAAGELFF
>TRBV2|TRBJ2-7
CASSQGQGAFYEQYF
>TRBV3-1|TRBJ2-1
CASSQSQGLAGVVYNEQFF
>TRBV24-1|TRBJ2-5
CATSSPGQETQYF
>TRBV28|TRBJ2-5
CASSLTLGLKETQYF
>TRBV7-6|TRBJ1-3
CASSLVVARGLSGNTIYF
>TRBV5-1|TRBJ2-1
CASMLAGVDEQFF
>TRBV7-9|TRBJ2-7
CASSPGPGNYEQYF
>TRBV20-1|TRBJ2-7
CSATRQLTYEQYF
>TRBV9|TRBJ2-7
CASSVFLAGIYEQYF
>TRBV5-5|TRBJ2-7
CASSLGRVDEQYF
>TRBV24-1|TRBJ1-2
CATSDLRQGNPYGYTF